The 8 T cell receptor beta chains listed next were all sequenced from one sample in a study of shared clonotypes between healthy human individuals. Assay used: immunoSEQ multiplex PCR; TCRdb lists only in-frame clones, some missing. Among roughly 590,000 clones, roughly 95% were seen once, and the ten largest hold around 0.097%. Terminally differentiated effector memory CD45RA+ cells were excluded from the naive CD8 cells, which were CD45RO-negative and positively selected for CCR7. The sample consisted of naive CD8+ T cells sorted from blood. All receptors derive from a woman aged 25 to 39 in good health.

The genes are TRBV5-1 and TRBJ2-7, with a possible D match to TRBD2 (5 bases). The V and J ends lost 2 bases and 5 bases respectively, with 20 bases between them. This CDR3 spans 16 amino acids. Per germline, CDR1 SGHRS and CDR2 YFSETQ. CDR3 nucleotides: TGCGCCAGCAGCTTAAGCAGGCCGTCCGGGATCCACGAGCAGTACTTC. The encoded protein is CASSLSRPSGIHEQYF.

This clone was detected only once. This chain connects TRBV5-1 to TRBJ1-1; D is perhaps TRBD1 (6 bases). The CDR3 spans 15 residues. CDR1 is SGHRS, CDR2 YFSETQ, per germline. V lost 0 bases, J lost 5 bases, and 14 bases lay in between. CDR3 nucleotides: TGCGCCAGCAGCTTGGATGGCAGGGGTTTAACTGAAGCTTTCTTT. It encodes CASSLDGRGLTEAFF.

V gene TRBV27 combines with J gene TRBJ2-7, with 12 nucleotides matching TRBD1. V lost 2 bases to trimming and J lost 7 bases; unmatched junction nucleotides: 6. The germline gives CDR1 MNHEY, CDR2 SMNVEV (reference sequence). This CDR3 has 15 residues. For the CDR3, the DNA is TGTGCCAGCAGTTTAGGGACAGGGGGCGAATGGGAGCAGTACTTC. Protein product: CASSLGTGGEWEQYF.

The CDR3 DNA reads TGCAGCGTTGAAAGGGTGCAGAGCGCAGATACGCAGTATTTT. Residues: CSVERVQSADTQYF. The rearrangement links TRBV29-1 to TRBJ2-3, with unresolved D. Germline-derived CDR1 and CDR2 are SQVTM and ANQGSEA. The CDR3 has 14 amino acids. The V and J ends lost 2 bases and 4 bases respectively, with 13 bases between them.

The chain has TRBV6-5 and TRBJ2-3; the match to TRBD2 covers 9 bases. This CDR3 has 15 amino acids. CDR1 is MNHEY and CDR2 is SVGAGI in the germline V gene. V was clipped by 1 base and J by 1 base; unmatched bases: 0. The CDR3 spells CASSYWTSGTDTQYF. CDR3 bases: TGTGCCAGCAGTTACTGGACTAGCGGCACAGATACGCAGTATTTT.

CDR3 in amino acids: CASSVEAGIGYNEQFF. For the CDR3, the DNA is TGTGCCAGCAGCGTAGAAGCGGGTATCGGGTACAATGAGCAGTTCTTC. The rearrangement links TRBV9 to TRBJ2-1; tentatively, D is TRBD2 (6 bases). Looked up from germline, CDR1 is SGDLS and CDR2 is YYNGEE. The CDR3 consists of 16 residues. V was cut by 0 bases and J by 4 bases, with 14 bases left in between.

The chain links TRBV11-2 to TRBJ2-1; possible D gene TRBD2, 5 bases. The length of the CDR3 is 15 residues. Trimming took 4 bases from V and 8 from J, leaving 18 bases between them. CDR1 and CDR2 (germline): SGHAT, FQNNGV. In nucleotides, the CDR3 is TGTGCCAGCAGCTCCTCTAGCTCCGGTCTTGATGAGCAGTTCTTC. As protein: CASSSSSSGLDEQFF.

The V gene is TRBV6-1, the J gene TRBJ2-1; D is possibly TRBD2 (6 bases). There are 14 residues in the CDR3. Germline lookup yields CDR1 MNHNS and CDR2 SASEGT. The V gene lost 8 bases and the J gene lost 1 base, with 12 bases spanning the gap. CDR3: CASGRLESYNEQFF. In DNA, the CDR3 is TGTGCCAGCGGGAGGTTGGAGTCCTACAATGAGCAGTTCTTC.